The sequence of this T cell receptor beta chain was determined in a study of T cell changes during pregnancy in multiple sclerosis. CDR1 and CDR2 (germline): LNHDA, SQIVND (reference sequence). The CDR3 totals 15 residues. The V and J ends lost 5 bases and 3 bases, in that order; junction bases with no gene match: 8. Repertoires were generated with immunoSEQ multiplex PCR, while TCRdb's copy carries only in-frame clones and drops some. The table records 70,000 to 95,000 clones, about 94% of them present only once. The genes are TRBV19 and TRBJ2-3; 7 positions match TRBD1. This clonotype originated in a female donor in good health, enrolled as a control in a pregnancy study. The source material was peripheral blood, sampled after pregnancy. The CDR3: CASSSTGVGTDTQYF. The CDR3 DNA follows: TGTGCCAGTAGTTCTACAGGGGTTGGAACAGATACGCAGTATTTT.